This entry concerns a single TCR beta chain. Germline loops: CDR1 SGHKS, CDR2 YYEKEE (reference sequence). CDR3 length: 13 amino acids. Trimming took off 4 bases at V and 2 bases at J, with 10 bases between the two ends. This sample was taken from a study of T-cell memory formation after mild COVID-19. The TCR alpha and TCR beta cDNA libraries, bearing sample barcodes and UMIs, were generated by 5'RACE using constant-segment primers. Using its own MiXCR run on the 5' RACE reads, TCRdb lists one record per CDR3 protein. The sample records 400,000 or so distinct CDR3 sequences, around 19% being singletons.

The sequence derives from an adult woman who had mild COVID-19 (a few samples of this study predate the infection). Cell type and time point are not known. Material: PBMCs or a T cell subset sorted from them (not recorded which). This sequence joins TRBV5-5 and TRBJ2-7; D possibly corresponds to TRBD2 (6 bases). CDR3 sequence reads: CASSTGGAYEQYF. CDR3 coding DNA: TGTGCCAGCAGCACCGGGGGAGCCTACGAGCAGTACTTC.